The 5 T cell receptor beta chains below all came from one sample that was sequenced in a study of liver allograft versus peripheral blood T cells (dated by TCRdb to about 2020). The study in broad terms: The study compared the T cell receptor repertoires present in transplanted livers with the repertoires present in the peripheral blood of liver transplant recipients.

Sequenced on an Illumina MiSeq. The public reads were reprocessed in TCRdb via fastp at Q25 and MiXCR, keeping in-frame beta chains. For every CDR3 protein sequence, its rows merge into one entry that carries the most common genes and DNA. Here the sample has about 9,100 distinct CDR3 sequences; roughly 21% occur a single time. Over 5% of the sample is taken by the ten largest. The receptor source for this set is a human patient who had a liver transplant. Following transplantation, T cells from the graft donor may be among those present.

A note on this clonotype: Given a much more abundant clone one base away, this may be a read error. This chain joins TRBV29-1 and TRBJ1-1; 10 positions match TRBD1. CDR3 size: 12 residues. CDR1 is SQVTM and CDR2 is ANQGSEA in the germline V gene. V shed 0 bases, J shed 11 bases, and the junction held 3 bases outside the gene matches. The CDR3, as DNA: TGCAGCGTTGAAGAGACAGGGGGCGCGGCTTTCTTT. It translates to CSVEETGGAAFF.

About this clonotype: It may be a read error: a sequence one base away is much more abundant. The chain couples TRBV24-1 to TRBJ2-5, with 13 positions matching TRBD2. Per the germline V gene, CDR1 is KGHDR and CDR2 is SFDVKD. The CDR3 runs to 15 residues. Trimming cost V 2 bases and J 7 bases; bases outside gene matches: 3. CDR3 amino acids: CATSDWTSGGRTQYF. The CDR3 bases are TGTGCCACCAGTGATTGGACTAGCGGGGGCAGGACCCAGTACTTC.

This clonotype was seen only a few times. The chain employs TRBV7-9 and TRBJ2-7; D not resolved. Germline CDR1 and CDR2: SEHNR and FQNEAQ (reference sequence). The V and J ends lost 1 base and 1 base respectively, with 5 bases between them. The CDR3 spans 13 residues. CDR3 amino acids: CASSLEESYEQYF. In nucleotides, the CDR3 is TGTGCCAGCAGCTTAGAGGAGTCCTACGAGCAGTACTTC. Combining the CDR3 with reference TRBV7-9 and TRBJ2-7 gives the whole variable domain DTGVSQNPRHKITKRGQNVTFRCDPISEHNRLYWYRQTLGQGPEFLTYFQNEAQLEKSRLLSDRFSAERPKGSFSTLEIQRTEQGDSAMYLCASSLEESYEQYFGPGTRLTVT.

This clonotype is medium-sized (0.01 to 0.1%) within its sample. This chain joins TRBV10-3 and TRBJ2-1; 10 bases are shared with TRBD1. This CDR3 comprises 13 residues. Looked up from germline, CDR1 is ENHRY and CDR2 is SYGVKD. Trimming cost V 7 bases and J 8 bases; bases outside gene matches: 5. The CDR3 sequence is CAITGQGGHEQFF. CDR3 nucleotide sequence: TGTGCCATCACCGGACAGGGGGGGCATGAGCAGTTCTTC.

This clonotype is categorized as medium-sized. DNA of the CDR3: TGTGCCACCAGTGACACCTCGGGCCGGGCCTATGGCTACACCTTC. Translation gives CATSDTSGRAYGYTF. V and J are TRBV24-1 and TRBJ1-2; D unresolved. CDR1 and CDR2 from the germline V gene are KGHDR and SFDVKD. V gave up 4 bases and J gave up 4 bases, with 15 bases separating them. The CDR3 sequence is 15 residues long.